The 8 T cell receptor beta chains in this list originate from one sample, sequenced in a study of cytomegalovirus exposure and HLA in healthy donors. Amplification used 60 Vbeta primers and 13 Jbeta primers. Method: immunoSEQ multiplex PCR; TCRdb's copy keeps in-frame clones and lacks some. The sample consists of 150,000 or so clones, 70% to 80% of them appearing once. The specimen sequenced was PBMCs. All receptors come from a woman in her 40s in good health and CMV-seronegative.

This clone came up once. The V call is TRBV2, the J call TRBJ1-5, with D tentatively TRBD1 (6 bases). CDR1 is SNHLY, CDR2 FYNNEI, per germline. V lost 8 bases, J lost 6 bases, and 17 bases lay in between. This CDR3 has 14 amino acids. The CDR3 nucleotides are TGTGCCAGCTTGGGCTCACAGGGTTTTCAGCCCCAGCATTTT. This sequence encodes CASLGSQGFQPQHF.

The chain is built from TRBV7-2 and TRBJ1-5; weak D call: TRBD1 (5 bases). V was cut by 1 base and J by 6 bases, with 13 bases left in between. This CDR3 has 15 amino acids. The germline gives CDR1 SGHTA, CDR2 FQGNSA. CDR3 sequence: CASSLDGGKGQPQHF. In DNA form, the CDR3 reads TGTGCCAGCAGCTTAGATGGGGGGAAGGGTCAGCCCCAGCATTTT.

In its sample, this clone was seen a few times. The chain recombines TRBV5-6 with TRBJ2-7; 10 bases map to TRBD1. Trimming removed 4 bases from V and 6 bases from J; junction bases left unmatched: 10. CDR3 size: 15 residues. The germline V gene encodes CDR1 SGHDT and CDR2 YYEEEE. The CDR3 protein is CASSRPTGGPFEQYF. The DNA of the CDR3 is TGTGCCAGCAGCCGCCCGACAGGGGGCCCTTTCGAGCAGTACTTC.

V usage is TRBV4-2 and J usage is TRBJ1-1; 12 bases are a match to TRBD1. Germline-derived CDR1 and CDR2 are LGHNA and YNFKEQ. CDR3 length: 18 residues. The trim removed 0 bases at V and 1 base at J, leaving 6 bases unmatched. CDR3 sequence: CASSQDPGQGARNTEAFF. CDR3 sequence (DNA): TGTGCCAGCAGCCAAGATCCGGGACAGGGGGCGCGGAACACTGAAGCTTTCTTT.

The rearrangement uses TRBV29-1 and TRBJ2-3; D gene uncertain. The germline CDR1 and CDR2 sequences are SQVTM and ANQGSEA. There are 14 residues in the CDR3. V lost 4 bases, J lost 2 bases, and 13 bases lay in between. The CDR3 sequence is CSVVPRNPTDTQYF. As DNA, the CDR3 is TGCAGCGTTGTACCGAGGAACCCCACAGATACGCAGTATTTT.

The genes are TRBV6-5 and TRBJ1-1; D unclear. Trimming stripped 5 bases from V and 4 bases from J, with 14 bases between. This CDR3 contains 14 residues. Germline V CDR1 and CDR2: MNHEY, SVGAGI. CDR3 residues: CASSPQPRGTEAFF. In DNA, the CDR3 is TGTGCCAGCAGTCCACAACCGCGGGGCACTGAAGCTTTCTTT.

V usage is TRBV19 and J usage is TRBJ1-4; D remains ambiguous. The CDR3 covers 13 residues. The ends were cut back, 5 bases at V and 3 bases at J, with 7 bases in the middle. The germline V gene has CDR1 LNHDA and CDR2 SQIVND (reference sequence). This chain's CDR3 is CASSSYSNEKLFF. The CDR3 coding sequence is TGTGCCAGTAGTTCTTACTCTAATGAAAAACTGTTTTTT.

The rearrangement uses TRBV13 and TRBJ2-7; perhaps TRBD2 as D (6 bases). The V gene lost 7 bases and the J gene lost 3 bases, with 16 bases spanning the gap. The CDR3 totals 14 residues. Germline values: CDR1 PRHDT, CDR2 FYEKMQ (reference sequence). The CDR3 region has the DNA TGTGCCAGCACCGATAGCGGCCTTGGCTACGAGCAGTACTTC. This translates into CASTDSGLGYEQYF.